These 27 T cell receptor beta chains came from one sample sequenced in a study of PD-1 blockade in classical Hodgkin lymphoma (dated by TCRdb to 2019 to 2021). The protocol used for the library was the immunoSEQ multiplex PCR assay. In TCRdb, the immuneACCESS table is reduced to in-frame sequences with V and J assigned. These tables do not hold every clone; where another copy was compared, an unresolved V gene accounts for under half, and the others remain unexplained. The sample table holds roughly 100,000 clones, of which roughly 78% were seen once. Roughly 10% of the sample is in the top ten clones. The time point label for this specimen denotes: cycle 4 day 1 (C4D1), after more than 5 weeks of nivolumab. All trial patients had relapsed after autologous stem cell transplantation, with cohorts A, B and C differing in prior brentuximab vedotin exposure. The material was peripheral blood mononuclear cells (PBMCs), obtained before the fourth cycle of nivolumab. The receptors were sampled from a human donor with classical Hodgkin lymphoma.

The chain combines TRBV28 with TRBJ2-2; D remains unclear. V was clipped by 7 bases and J by 7 bases, with 19 bases between them. This CDR3 contains 15 residues. Germline CDR1 is MDHEN and CDR2 is SYDVKM. CDR3 sequence reads: CASTPPRPGGGELFF. The CDR3 DNA sequence: TGTGCCAGCACCCCTCCCAGGCCGGGCGGCGGGGAGCTGTTTTTT. The complete variable domain, with remaining parts taken from reference TRBV28 and TRBJ2-2, reads DVKVTQSSRYLVKRTGEKVFLECVQDMDHENMFWYRQDPGLGLRLIYFSYDVKMKEKGDIPEGYSVSREKKERFSLILESASTNQTSMYLCASTPPRPGGGELFFGEGSRLTVL.

CDR3 region: CASSLIGQGLNTEAFF. The DNA for the CDR3 is TGCGCCAGCAGCTTGATAGGACAGGGCTTGAACACTGAAGCTTTCTTT. The chain employs TRBV5-1 and TRBJ1-1; TRBD1 matches at 8 bases. Trimming cost V 1 base and J 0 bases; bases outside gene matches: 5. This CDR3 spans 16 amino acids. Germline CDR1 SGHRS, CDR2 YFSETQ.

The gene calls are TRBV18 and TRBJ2-4; D might be TRBD1 (6 bases). Germline V gives CDR1 KGHSH, CDR2 LQKENI. The CDR3 covers 18 residues. V was shortened by 3 bases and J by 2 bases, with 20 bases between the two germline ends. The chain's CDR3 is CASSPPLQGSNSKNIQYF. As DNA, the CDR3 is TGTGCCAGCTCACCTCCCCTGCAGGGGTCGAATTCCAAAAACATTCAGTACTTC. The variable domain in full, with the rest retrieved from reference TRBV18 and TRBJ2-4, is NAGVMQNPRHLVRRRGQEARLRCSPMKGHSHVYWYRQLPEEGLKFMVYLQKENIIDESGMPKERFSAEFPKEGPSILRIQQVVRGDSAAYFCASSPPLQGSNSKNIQYFGAGTRLSVL.

The CDR3 coding sequence is TGTGCCAGCAAGGGACAGACCATGGAAAAACTGTTTTTT. Protein: CASKGQTMEKLFF. This rearrangement joins TRBV2 to TRBJ1-4, with TRBD1 matching over 7 bases. The germline V gene encodes CDR1 SNHLY and CDR2 FYNNEI. Trimming took 7 bases from V and 8 from J; bases not matched to a gene: 7. CDR3 length: 13 amino acids.

The table lists this clone with a count of one. The chain recombines TRBV19 with TRBJ2-7; D call uncertain. The V end was cut by 1 base, the J end by 2 bases, with 12 bases between. There are 15 residues in the CDR3. Germline V gene data show CDR1 as LNHDA and CDR2 as SQIVND (reference sequence). The CDR3 DNA reads as TGTGCCAGTAGTATAGCTGAAGGCTCTACCTACGAGCAGTACTTC. Its translation: CASSIAEGSTYEQYF.

The chain is built from TRBV19 and TRBJ2-7; no clear D. This CDR3 region has 12 residues. V lost 4 bases and J lost 4, with 8 bases in between. Looked up from germline, CDR1 is LNHDA and CDR2 is SQIVND (reference sequence). The CDR3 bases are TGTGCCAGTAGTACCCCCCCATACGAGCAGTACTTC. Translation gives CASSTPPYEQYF.

In this sample, this clone turned up once. The CDR3 loop reads CSVASGRQFF. CDR3 DNA sequence: TGCAGCGTAGCTAGCGGGCGCCAGTTCTTC. This chain connects TRBV29-1 to TRBJ2-1; 8 bases map to TRBD2. CDR1 SQVTM and CDR2 ANQGSEA come from the germline V gene. The J segment lost 13 bases and the V segment lost 6 bases, leaving 5 bases of the junction unmatched. This CDR3 contains 10 residues.

The rearrangement joins TRBV5-1 to TRBJ1-6; 7 nucleotides match TRBD1. The CDR3 length is 15 residues. Germline V gene lookup returns CDR1 SGHRS and CDR2 YFSETQ. V trimming: 3 bases; J trimming: 6 bases; junction bases outside the gene matches: 6. Here the CDR3 DNA reads TGCGCCAGCAGCTGGGACAGAGCCATTAATTCACCCCTCCACTTT. It codes for CASSWDRAINSPLHF.

V and J are TRBV27 and TRBJ2-7, with D unresolved. CDR1 is MNHEY, CDR2 SMNVEV, per germline (reference sequence). CDR3 size: 14 residues. The V end was cut by 5 bases, the J end by 0 bases, with 11 bases between. CDR3: CASSPIFPSYEQYF. DNA for the CDR3: TGTGCCAGCAGTCCGATTTTCCCCTCCTACGAGCAGTACTTC.

The chain recombines TRBV11-1 with TRBJ2-7; no clear D gene. Germline V lookup: CDR1 SGHAT, CDR2 FQDESV (reference sequence). CDR3 size: 16 residues. V gave up 0 bases and J gave up 5 bases, with 17 bases separating them. DNA for the CDR3: TGTGCCAGCAGCTTAGCGCTGTCCCCCTTGTCCCACGAGCAGTACTTC. Translating it yields CASSLALSPLSHEQYF.

Here the CDR3 DNA reads TGTGCCAGCAGCGTAGAGCAGGCCTATAATTCACCCCTCCACTTT. Its protein product is CASSVEQAYNSPLHF. J is TRBJ1-6 and V is TRBV9; D unclear. This CDR3 comprises 15 residues. V dropped 0 bases and J dropped 2 bases, with 6 bases sitting between them. Germline V CDR1 and CDR2: SGDLS, YYNGEE.

This clone showed up just once. The genes are TRBV19 and TRBJ2-3; TRBD1 or TRBD2 may be the D gene (6 bases each). Germline CDR1 reads LNHDA; CDR2 reads SQIVND (reference sequence). The CDR3 loop spans 16 amino acids. Trimming cost V 4 bases and J 2 bases, with 16 bases left between them. This CDR3 reads CASSKLQGLTTDTQYF. The CDR3, as DNA: TGTGCCAGTAGTAAACTACAGGGACTTACCACAGATACGCAGTATTTT.

V and J are TRBV11-2 and TRBJ2-5; D is perhaps TRBD1 (7 bases). V dropped 3 bases and J dropped 0 bases, with 11 bases sitting between them. Per germline, CDR1 SGHAT and CDR2 FQNNGV. This CDR3 comprises 15 residues. CDR3 region: CASSFRGTDQETQYF. The CDR3 coding sequence is TGTGCCAGCAGCTTCCGGGGGACAGACCAAGAGACCCAGTACTTC.

This clone was seen more than once but under ten times. The rearrangement uses TRBV28 and TRBJ2-7; 7 nucleotides line up with TRBD2. Trimming at V came to 2 bases and at J to 4 bases, leaving 8 bases not matched to a gene. Germline-derived CDR1 and CDR2 are MDHEN and SYDVKM. CDR3 length: 15 amino acids. As DNA, the CDR3 is TGTGCCAGCAGTTTAGGTCTAGCGGAGCGGTACGAGCAGTACTTC. Residues: CASSLGLAERYEQYF.

Comment on this clone: This same CDR3 is encoded by further DNA sequences in the sample. The chain links TRBV6-6 to TRBJ1-1; unclear D gene. Per the germline V gene, CDR1 is MNHNY and CDR2 is SVGAGI (reference sequence). The CDR3 covers 14 residues. With 0 bases removed from V and 1 base from J, the gap between germline ends came to 6 bases. The CDR3 sequence: CASSYSGRNTEAFF. Written as DNA, the CDR3 is TGTGCCAGCAGTTACTCGGGCAGGAACACTGAAGCTTTCTTT.

The chain recombines TRBV6-5 with TRBJ1-3; 8 nucleotides match TRBD1. This CDR3 is 15 amino acids long. Germline CDR1 reads MNHEY; CDR2 reads SVGAGI. The ends lost 6 bases at V and 0 bases at J; junction bases unmatched: 4. The CDR3 reads CASRRTGSSGNTIYF. The CDR3 coding sequence is TGTGCCAGCAGAAGGACAGGGAGCTCTGGAAACACCATATATTTT.

The chain joins TRBV25-1 to TRBJ2-1, with 7 bases that match TRBD1. Trimming removed 7 bases from V and 3 bases from J; junction bases left unmatched: 9. The germline gives CDR1 MGHDK, CDR2 SYGVNS. The CDR3 totals 15 residues. The CDR3 DNA is TGTGCCAGCACCAAGACAGGGTTAGACTACAATGAGCAGTTCTTC. Its protein is CASTKTGLDYNEQFF.

The genes are TRBV12-5 and TRBJ2-3; 7 positions agree with TRBD2. Germline V gives CDR1 LGHNT, CDR2 FRNRAP. The CDR3 contains 17 residues. V gave up 5 bases and J gave up 0 bases; unmatched junction bases: 11. The DNA of the CDR3 is TGTGCTAGTGGTACCTGGACTAGTCCCTATAGCACAGATACGCAGTATTTT. This translates into CASGTWTSPYSTDTQYF.

This clone was detected only a few times. This sequence joins TRBV30 and TRBJ1-3; 10 positions agree with TRBD1. The CDR3 loop spans 17 amino acids. The germline CDR1 and CDR2 sequences are GTSNPN and SVGIG (reference sequence). V was pared by 2 bases and J by 0 bases, with 7 bases of the junction left unmatched. Written as DNA, the CDR3 is TGTGCCTGGAGTTCTGGACAGGGGGTCTTCTCTGGAAACACCATATATTTT. It is translated as CAWSSGQGVFSGNTIYF.

V is TRBV28 and J is TRBJ1-2; possible D gene TRBD1, 5 bases. The CDR3 has 14 amino acids. The V and J ends lost 3 bases and 4 bases respectively, with 12 bases between them. From germline, CDR1 is MDHEN and CDR2 SYDVKM. In DNA form, the CDR3 reads TGTGCCAGCAGTTTTAGAGGGGTCGGCTATGGCTACACCTTC. It codes for CASSFRGVGYGYTF.

The rearrangement uses TRBV5-1 and TRBJ1-2; tentative D call: TRBD1 (6 bases). Germline V lookup: CDR1 SGHRS, CDR2 YFSETQ. This CDR3 spans 14 amino acids. Trimming pared 7 bases from V and 3 bases from J, leaving 16 bases between. CDR3 bases: TGCGCCAGCGACACAGGGAGGGGAGACTATGGCTACACCTTC. Amino acids: CASDTGRGDYGYTF.

This chain links TRBV7-2 with TRBJ1-5; 7 bases are a match to TRBD1. J was trimmed by 2 bases and V by 5 bases; bases with no gene match: 3. CDR3 size: 14 residues. Germline CDR1 is SGHTA and CDR2 is FQGNSA. This CDR3 is CASSVTGGNQPQHF. The CDR3 nucleotides are TGTGCCAGCAGCGTAACAGGGGGCAATCAGCCCCAGCATTTT.

This CDR3 reads CASSHPGQRNGNTIYF. CDR3 nucleotides: TGCGCCAGCAGCCATCCGGGACAGCGGAACGGAAACACCATATATTTT. This chain links TRBV4-1 with TRBJ1-3, with 7 positions matching TRBD1. J was trimmed by 4 bases and V by 3 bases; bases with no gene match: 9. The length of the CDR3 is 16 residues. CDR1 and CDR2 from the germline V gene are MGHRA and YSYEKL.

This clone came up a few times. V and J are TRBV19 and TRBJ2-5; D remains unclear. Germline assignment: CDR1 LNHDA and CDR2 SQIVND (reference sequence). Trimming pared 0 bases from V and 4 bases from J, leaving 6 bases between. There are 13 residues in the CDR3. In DNA, the CDR3 is TGTGCCAGTAGTATAGAGTTTGGAGAGACCCAGTACTTC. Its protein product is CASSIEFGETQYF.

This sequence joins TRBV4-2 and TRBJ2-3; tentatively, D is TRBD1 (5 bases). Germline CDR1 reads LGHNA; CDR2 reads YNFKEQ. The CDR3 is 13 residues long. V dropped 3 bases and J dropped 5 bases, with 9 bases sitting between them. CDR3 DNA: TGTGCCAGCAGCCAGGGTACAGGAGATACGCAGTATTTT. Amino acid sequence: CASSQGTGDTQYF.

The chain joins TRBV5-6 to TRBJ2-3; D not certain. Per germline, CDR1 SGHDT and CDR2 YYEEEE. The CDR3 covers 12 residues. Deletions cut 2 bases from V and 5 bases from J, with 6 bases between. As DNA, the CDR3 is TGTGCCAGCAGCTTAACAGAAGATACGCAGTATTTT. It encodes CASSLTEDTQYF.

The CDR3 loop is CASSERDRAYLGTDTQYF. The CDR3 DNA follows: TGTGCCAGCAGCGAAAGGGACAGGGCTTATCTTGGCACAGATACGCAGTATTTT. V usage is TRBV9 and J usage is TRBJ2-3; 9 nucleotides match TRBD1. The CDR3 loop spans 18 amino acids. The germline V gene encodes CDR1 SGDLS and CDR2 YYNGEE. The junction had 12 bases not matched to a gene; V was cut back by 3 bases and J by 1 base.